The rows below give T cell receptor beta chains drawn from one sample of a study of blood T cells in healthy people across ages. One entry per CDR3 protein results from TCRdb running MiXCR on the 5' RACE reads. The sample has some 900,000 distinct CDR3 sequences; around 48% are singletons. The sequenced sample consisted of blood. The receptors here all came from a man under 40 in good health. CDR3s include the opening cysteine and the closing phenylalanine or tryptophan. Fields, in order: D gene, clone size, V gene, J gene, CDR3 protein, CDR3 DNA. The D gene is left open where the match is weak. Expanded clones get a size class; other rows say once, few or many, or leave the size out.

d_gene: NA; abundance: NA; v_gene: TRBV28; j_gene: TRBJ1-2; CDR3aa: CASSLTRKIYTF; CDR3nt: TGTGCCAGCAGTTTAACCAGGAAAATCTACACCTTC
d_gene: TRBD1; abundance: NA; v_gene: TRBV20-1; j_gene: TRBJ1-2; CDR3aa: CSAGPSQGLYGYTF; CDR3nt: TGCAGTGCTGGACCCTCACAGGGGCTCTATGGCTACACCTTC
d_gene: TRBD2; abundance: NA; v_gene: TRBV7-2; j_gene: TRBJ2-1; CDR3aa: CASKKLAGGQETQFF; CDR3nt: TGTGCCAGCAAAAAACTAGCGGGAGGTCAAGAGACCCAGTTCTTC
d_gene: NA; abundance: NA; v_gene: TRBV5-1; j_gene: TRBJ2-5; CDR3aa: CASSRQGGPLQETQYF; CDR3nt: TGCGCCAGCAGCCGACAGGGAGGGCCGCTCCAAGAGACCCAGTACTTC
d_gene: NA; abundance: few; v_gene: TRBV24-1; j_gene: TRBJ2-3; CDR3aa: CATSDWTRGDTQYF; CDR3nt: TGTGCCACCAGTGATTGGACCAGGGGCGATACGCAGTATTTT
d_gene: NA; abundance: NA; v_gene: TRBV18; j_gene: TRBJ1-1; CDR3aa: CASSESTGWGTEAFF; CDR3nt: TGTGCCAGCTCAGAAAGTACGGGGTGGGGGACTGAAGCTTTCTTT
d_gene: NA; abundance: many; v_gene: TRBV29-1; j_gene: TRBJ1-2; CDR3aa: CSVGREGLHGYTF; CDR3nt: TGCAGCGTTGGTCGGGAAGGGCTTCATGGCTACACCTTC
d_gene: TRBD2; abundance: NA; v_gene: TRBV7-7; j_gene: TRBJ2-3; CDR3aa: CASSLRGVADTQYF; CDR3nt: TGTGCTAGCAGCTTACGGGGGGTCGCAGATACGCAGTATTTT
d_gene: TRBD1; abundance: few; v_gene: TRBV5-6; j_gene: TRBJ2-5; CDR3aa: CASSMGADRASQETQYF; CDR3nt: TGTGCCAGCAGCATGGGGGCCGACAGGGCTAGTCAAGAGACCCAGTACTTC
d_gene: NA; abundance: NA; v_gene: TRBV27; j_gene: TRBJ1-5; CDR3aa: CASSLTGISNQPQHF; CDR3nt: TGTGCCAGCAGTCTAACAGGGATCAGCAATCAGCCCCAGCATTTT
d_gene: TRBD2; abundance: NA; v_gene: TRBV7-2; j_gene: TRBJ2-3; CDR3aa: CASSLRGSGDTDTQYF; CDR3nt: TGTGCCAGCAGCTTGAGAGGTAGCGGGGACACAGATACGCAGTATTTT
d_gene: NA; abundance: NA; v_gene: TRBV9; j_gene: TRBJ2-1; CDR3aa: CASSAVGATYNEQFF; CDR3nt: TGTGCCAGCAGCGCCGTGGGGGCCACCTACAATGAGCAGTTCTTC
d_gene: NA; abundance: NA; v_gene: TRBV7-9; j_gene: TRBJ2-5; CDR3aa: CASSHPWRDGQETQYF; CDR3nt: TGTGCCAGCAGCCACCCTTGGAGGGACGGGCAAGAGACCCAGTACTTC
d_gene: TRBD2; abundance: NA; v_gene: TRBV29-1; j_gene: TRBJ2-3; CDR3aa: CSVDQGLAADTQYF; CDR3nt: TGCAGCGTTGATCAGGGACTAGCGGCAGATACGCAGTATTTT
d_gene: NA; abundance: NA; v_gene: TRBV12-3/TRBV12-4; j_gene: TRBJ1-4; CDR3aa: CASTSRSGGRKLFF; CDR3nt: TGTGCCAGCACTTCCCGAAGTGGGGGGCGAAAACTGTTTTTT
d_gene: NA; abundance: NA; v_gene: TRBV5-1; j_gene: TRBJ2-1; CDR3aa: CASSFGGAANEQFF; CDR3nt: TGCGCCAGCAGCTTTGGGGGGGCCGCCAATGAGCAGTTCTTC
d_gene: TRBD2; abundance: few; v_gene: TRBV9; j_gene: TRBJ2-3; CDR3aa: CASSVTSGGWDTQYF; CDR3nt: TGTGCCAGCAGCGTGACTAGCGGGGGTTGGGATACGCAGTATTTT
d_gene: TRBD2; abundance: NA; v_gene: TRBV6-5; j_gene: TRBJ2-1; CDR3aa: CASSIQRGTNEQFF; CDR3nt: TGTGCCAGCAGTATCCAGCGGGGCACCAATGAGCAGTTCTTC
d_gene: NA; abundance: NA; v_gene: TRBV4-2; j_gene: TRBJ2-1; CDR3aa: CASSQDGRAAYNEQFF; CDR3nt: TGTGCCAGCAGCCAAGACGGGCGAGCGGCTTACAATGAGCAGTTCTTC
d_gene: NA; abundance: few; v_gene: TRBV28; j_gene: TRBJ2-7; CDR3aa: CATQAGSSYEQYF; CDR3nt: TGTGCCACCCAGGCGGGAAGCTCCTACGAGCAGTACTTC
d_gene: TRBD1; abundance: NA; v_gene: TRBV6-1; j_gene: TRBJ1-4; CDR3aa: CASSETGGREKLFF; CDR3nt: TGTGCCAGCAGTGAGACAGGGGGCCGTGAAAAACTGTTTTTT
d_gene: TRBD2; abundance: once; v_gene: TRBV29-1; j_gene: TRBJ2-7; CDR3aa: CSVENERGEFYEQYF; CDR3nt: TGCAGCGTGGAGAACGAGCGGGGTGAGTTCTACGAGCAGTACTTC
d_gene: NA; abundance: NA; v_gene: TRBV7-9; j_gene: TRBJ2-7; CDR3aa: CASSLMEGSPYEQYF; CDR3nt: TGTGCCAGCAGCTTGATGGAAGGCAGTCCCTACGAGCAGTACTTC
d_gene: TRBD2; abundance: many; v_gene: TRBV4-2; j_gene: TRBJ2-1; CDR3aa: CASSQEPSGVPLFF; CDR3nt: TGTGCCAGCAGCCAAGAACCTAGCGGGGTTCCTTTGTTCTTC
d_gene: TRBD2; abundance: NA; v_gene: TRBV6-6; j_gene: TRBJ2-3; CDR3aa: CASSYGTSGASTDTQYF; CDR3nt: TGTGCCAGCAGTTACGGGACTAGCGGGGCTAGCACAGATACGCAGTATTTT
d_gene: TRBD1; abundance: NA; v_gene: TRBV7-3; j_gene: TRBJ1-6; CDR3aa: CASSLVGQGKLVNSPLHF; CDR3nt: TGTGCCAGCAGCTTAGTAGGACAGGGGAAATTAGTTAATTCACCCCTCCACTTT
d_gene: NA; abundance: NA; v_gene: TRBV20-1; j_gene: TRBJ1-6; CDR3aa: CSALRTYYNSPLHF; CDR3nt: TGCAGTGCCCTTAGGACGTACTATAATTCACCCCTCCACTTT
d_gene: NA; abundance: NA; v_gene: TRBV27; j_gene: TRBJ1-2; CDR3aa: CASSPSWGGYTF; CDR3nt: TGTGCCAGCAGTCCTAGTTGGGGTGGCTACACCTTC